This TCR beta chain was found in a study of cytomegalovirus exposure and HLA in healthy donors. Study-level findings and limits: Some V segments could not be told apart, so they were left out, TRBV6-2 and TRBV6-3 among them. Common viral pathogens (according to a later analysis) appeared linked to several of the most significant clusters. Further analysis, carried out later, found HLA-associated TCR beta chains more clonally expanded than equally common other chains.

Amplification used 60 Vbeta primers and 13 Jbeta primers. Sequencing used immunoSEQ multiplex PCR; TCRdb keeps in-frame clones, though not all of them. The sample yields approximately 140,000 clones, 70% to 80% seen once. As regards this clone: What it binds is not known.

CDR3 length: 14 amino acids. The germline V and J ends were trimmed by 4 bases and 5 bases, with 15 bases remaining between them. Germline V gene data show CDR1 as SGHNT and CDR2 as YYREEE (reference sequence). At the time of sampling, donors were nominally healthy, though unrecorded immune exposures were likely. What was sequenced was PBMCs. This rearrangement joins TRBV5-4 to TRBJ1-1; D is perhaps TRBD1 (5 bases). The clonotype originates from a male donor in good health and CMV-seronegative. CDR3 residues: CASSPDWAGTEAFF. The DNA of the CDR3 is TGTGCCAGCAGCCCGGATTGGGCAGGGACTGAAGCTTTCTTT.